This TCR beta chain was identified during a study of beta chain features in type 1 diabetes. Study-wide findings and caveats: PCR might preferentially amplify shorter templates, equally in patients and controls. Any role of HLA type in TCRB rearrangement remained unresolved here. Type 1 diabetes patients had VDJ junctions that carried fewer insertions and more deletions. All four CD4+ subsets of Type 1 diabetes patients contained TCRB CDR3s that were moderately but significantly shorter.

Since all of the isolated RNA was reverse transcribed, expressed TCRB transcripts were what got sequenced. Measured with immunoSEQ multiplex PCR; TCRdb has only the in-frame clones, and not every one. The sample consists of 160,000 or so clones, 63% of them appearing once. Concerning this clone: What it binds is not known.

CDR3 length equals 15 residues. From germline, CDR1 is GTSNPN and CDR2 SVGIG (reference sequence). With V trimmed by 1 base and J by 6 bases, 8 bases remained unmatched. This TCR came from a man in his thirties or forties with type 1 diabetes. The chain uses TRBV30 and TRBJ1-4; TRBD1 matches at 7 bases. The material sequenced was naive CD4+ T cells from blood. The CDR3 loop reads CAWSAYDRVDEKLFF. In nucleotides, the CDR3 is TGTGCCTGGAGTGCTTACGACAGGGTGGATGAAAAACTGTTTTTT.